Below, one T cell receptor beta chain is given with its context. Original processing methods: The assay estimated nucleated cells by amplifying reference gene primers. Sequenced by immunoSEQ multiplex PCR; TCRdb stores in-frame clones only, minus some. From that table come the V and J calls and clone size; the DNA was used to work out D and trimming. The table has some 140,000 clones, roughly 79% seen once. These data come from a study of blood T cell repertoires in COVID-19. Background on the study: Samples taken during acute and convalescent COVID-19 were collected in the United States, Italy and Spain. The analysed material was cDNA or gDNA that came from T cells, B-cell-depleted T cells, or PBMCs.

Trimming shortened V by 7 bases and J by 1 base, and 14 bases separated the two germline ends. Germline values: CDR1 SNHLY, CDR2 FYNNEI. The CDR3 is 15 residues long. The sequenced sample consisted of peripheral blood. The TCR comes from a woman in her sixties with active or convalescent COVID-19. The chain has TRBV2 and TRBJ1-3, with unresolved D. The CDR3 DNA follows: TGTGCCAGCACCCTAGACGAGGTTTCTGGAAACACCATATATTTT. Its protein is CASTLDEVSGNTIYF.